Reported below is one T cell receptor (beta chain). Losses at the gene ends were 4 bases for V and 4 bases for J; bases not matched to a gene: 7. Germline CDR1 SGHKS, CDR2 YYEKEE (reference sequence). The CDR3 has 14 residues. TCRdb used MiXCR to reprocess the RT-PCR reads, holding one entry per CDR3 protein. In the table there are about 700,000 distinct CDR3 sequences, 13% to 15% of which are singletons. This clonotype was obtained from a female donor in good health, serving as a healthy control. The chain has TRBV5-5 and TRBJ1-2, with 7 bases matching TRBD1. What was sequenced was memory CD4+ T cells from blood. The CDR3 sequence: CASSQSTGIYGYTF. The CDR3 DNA follows: TGTGCCAGCAGCCAATCGACAGGGATCTATGGCTACACCTTC.